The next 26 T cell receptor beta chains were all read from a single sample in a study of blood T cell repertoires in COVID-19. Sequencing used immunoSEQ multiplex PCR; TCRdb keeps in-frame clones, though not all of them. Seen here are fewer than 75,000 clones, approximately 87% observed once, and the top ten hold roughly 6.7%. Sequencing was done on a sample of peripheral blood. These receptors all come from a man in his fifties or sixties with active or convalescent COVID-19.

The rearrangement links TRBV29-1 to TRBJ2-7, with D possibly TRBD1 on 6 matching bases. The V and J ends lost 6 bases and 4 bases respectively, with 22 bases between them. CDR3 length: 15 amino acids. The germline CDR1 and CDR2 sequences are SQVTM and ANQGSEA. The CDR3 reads CSVILTGRPLYEQYF. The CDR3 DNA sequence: TGCAGCGTCATATTAACAGGGAGACCCCTTTACGAGCAGTACTTC.

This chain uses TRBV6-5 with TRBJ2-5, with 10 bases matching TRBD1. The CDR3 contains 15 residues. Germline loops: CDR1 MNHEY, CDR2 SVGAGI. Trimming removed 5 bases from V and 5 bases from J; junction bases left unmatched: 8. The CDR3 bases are TGTGCCAGCAGTCGAGGGGACAGGGGCGTGGAGACCCAGTACTTC. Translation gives CASSRGDRGVETQYF.

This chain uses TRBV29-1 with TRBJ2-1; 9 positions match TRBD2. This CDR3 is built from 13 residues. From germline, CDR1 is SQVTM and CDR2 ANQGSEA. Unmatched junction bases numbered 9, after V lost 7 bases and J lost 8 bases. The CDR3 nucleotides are TGCAGCGCCCGAAAGACTAGCGGCTATGAGCAGTTCTTC. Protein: CSARKTSGYEQFF.

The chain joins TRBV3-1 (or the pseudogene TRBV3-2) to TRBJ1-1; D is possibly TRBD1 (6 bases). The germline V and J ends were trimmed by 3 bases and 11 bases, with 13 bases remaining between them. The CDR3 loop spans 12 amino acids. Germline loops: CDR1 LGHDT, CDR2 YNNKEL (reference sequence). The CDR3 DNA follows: TGTGCCAGCAGCCAGGTTACAGGGCTGGCTTTCTTT. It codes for CASSQVTGLAFF.

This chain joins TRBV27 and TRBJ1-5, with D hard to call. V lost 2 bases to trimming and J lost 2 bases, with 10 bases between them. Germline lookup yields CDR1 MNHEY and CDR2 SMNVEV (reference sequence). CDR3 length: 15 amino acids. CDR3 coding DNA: TGTGCCAGCAGTTTAGGAGGGTACGGCAATCAGCCCCAGCATTTT. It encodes CASSLGGYGNQPQHF.

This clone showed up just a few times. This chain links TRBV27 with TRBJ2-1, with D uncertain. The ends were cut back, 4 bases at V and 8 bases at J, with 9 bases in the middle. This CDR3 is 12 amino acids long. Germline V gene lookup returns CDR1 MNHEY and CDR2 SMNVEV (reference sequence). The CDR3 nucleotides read TGTGCCAGCAGTTACCGCGGCCATGAGCAGTTCTTC. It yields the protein CASSYRGHEQFF.

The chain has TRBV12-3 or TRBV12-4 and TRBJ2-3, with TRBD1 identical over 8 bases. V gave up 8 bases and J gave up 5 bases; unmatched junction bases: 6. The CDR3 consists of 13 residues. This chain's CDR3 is CASARGRGDTQYF. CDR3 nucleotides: TGTGCCAGCGCCAGGGGGCGTGGAGATACGCAGTATTTT.

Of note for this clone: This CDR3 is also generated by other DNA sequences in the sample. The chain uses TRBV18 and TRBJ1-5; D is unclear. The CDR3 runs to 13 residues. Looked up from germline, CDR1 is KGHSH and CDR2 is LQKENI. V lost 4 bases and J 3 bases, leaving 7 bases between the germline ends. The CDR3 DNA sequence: TGTGCCAGCTCACGGCAGGACAATCAGCCCCAGCATTTT. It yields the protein CASSRQDNQPQHF. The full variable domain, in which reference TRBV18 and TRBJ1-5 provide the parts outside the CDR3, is NAGVMQNPRHLVRRRGQEARLRCSPMKGHSHVYWYRQLPEEGLKFMVYLQKENIIDESGMPKERFSAEFPKEGPSILRIQQVVRGDSAAYFCASSRQDNQPQHFGDGTRLSIL.

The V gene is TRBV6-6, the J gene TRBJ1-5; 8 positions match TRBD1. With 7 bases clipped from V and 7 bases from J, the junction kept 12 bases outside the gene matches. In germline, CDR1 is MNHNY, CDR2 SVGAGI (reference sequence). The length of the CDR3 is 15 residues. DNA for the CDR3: TGTGCCAGCAAGGAGAGGACAGGGTCAGGACAGCCCCAGCATTTT. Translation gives CASKERTGSGQPQHF.

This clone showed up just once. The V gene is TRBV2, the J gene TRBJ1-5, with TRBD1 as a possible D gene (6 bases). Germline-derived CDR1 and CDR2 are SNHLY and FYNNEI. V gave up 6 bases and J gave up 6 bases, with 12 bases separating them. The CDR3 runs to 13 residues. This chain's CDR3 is CASRVGTPQPQHF. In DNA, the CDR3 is TGTGCCAGCAGAGTTGGGACACCTCAGCCCCAGCATTTT.

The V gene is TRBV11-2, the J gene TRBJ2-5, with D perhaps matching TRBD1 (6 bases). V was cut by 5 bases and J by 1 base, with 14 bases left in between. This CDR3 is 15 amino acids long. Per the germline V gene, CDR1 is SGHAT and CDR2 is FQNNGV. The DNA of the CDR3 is TGTGCCAGCAGCCCTTCGGACAGCCTCCAAGAGACCCAGTACTTC. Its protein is CASSPSDSLQETQYF.

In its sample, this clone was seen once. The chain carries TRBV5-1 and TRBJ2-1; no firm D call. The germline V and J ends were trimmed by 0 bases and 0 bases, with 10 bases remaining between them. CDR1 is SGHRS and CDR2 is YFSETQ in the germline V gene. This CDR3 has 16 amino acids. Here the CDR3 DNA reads TGCGCCAGCAGCTTGGGACGACTCAGCTCCTACAATGAGCAGTTCTTC. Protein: CASSLGRLSSYNEQFF.

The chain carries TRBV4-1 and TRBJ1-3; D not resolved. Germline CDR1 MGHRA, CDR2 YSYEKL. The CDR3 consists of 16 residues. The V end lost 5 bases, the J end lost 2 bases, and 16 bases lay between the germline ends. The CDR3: CASSGRDGYPGNTIYF. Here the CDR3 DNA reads TGCGCCAGCAGCGGAAGAGACGGGTATCCTGGAAACACCATATATTTT.

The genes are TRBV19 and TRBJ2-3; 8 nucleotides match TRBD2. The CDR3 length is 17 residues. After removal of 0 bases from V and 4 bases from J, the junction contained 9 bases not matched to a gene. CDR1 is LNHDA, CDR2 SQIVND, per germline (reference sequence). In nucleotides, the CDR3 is TGTGCCAGTAGTATAGATCTCACTAGCGGTATCCCAGATACGCAGTATTTT. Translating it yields CASSIDLTSGIPDTQYF.

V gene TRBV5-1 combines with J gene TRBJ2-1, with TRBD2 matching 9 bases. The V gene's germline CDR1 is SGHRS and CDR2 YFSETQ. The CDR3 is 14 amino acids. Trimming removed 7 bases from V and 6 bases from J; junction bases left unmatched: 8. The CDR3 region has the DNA TGCGCCAGCGGCGGGACTAGCTCGGGCAATGAGCAGTTCTTC. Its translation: CASGGTSSGNEQFF.

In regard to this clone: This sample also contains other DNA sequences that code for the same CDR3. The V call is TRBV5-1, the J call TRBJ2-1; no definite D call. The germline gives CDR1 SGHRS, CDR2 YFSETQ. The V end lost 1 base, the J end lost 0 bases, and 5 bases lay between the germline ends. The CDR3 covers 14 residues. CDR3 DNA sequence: TGCGCCAGCAGCTTGCCAGGCTCCTACAATGAGCAGTTCTTC. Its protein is CASSLPGSYNEQFF.

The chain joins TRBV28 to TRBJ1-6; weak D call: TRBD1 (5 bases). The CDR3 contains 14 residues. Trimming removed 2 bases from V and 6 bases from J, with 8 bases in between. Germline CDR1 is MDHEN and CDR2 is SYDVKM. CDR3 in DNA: TGTGCCAGCAGTTTACGGGGGGTTAATTCACCCCTCCACTTT. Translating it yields CASSLRGVNSPLHF. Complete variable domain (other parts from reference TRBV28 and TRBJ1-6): DVKVTQSSRYLVKRTGEKVFLECVQDMDHENMFWYRQDPGLGLRLIYFSYDVKMKEKGDIPEGYSVSREKKERFSLILESASTNQTSMYLCASSLRGVNSPLHFGNGTRLTVT.

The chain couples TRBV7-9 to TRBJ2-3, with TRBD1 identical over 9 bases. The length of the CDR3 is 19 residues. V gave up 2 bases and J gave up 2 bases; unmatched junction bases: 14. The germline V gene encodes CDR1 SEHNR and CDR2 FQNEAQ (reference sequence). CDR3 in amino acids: CASSLRVKTGTGLTDTQYF. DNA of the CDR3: TGTGCCAGCAGCTTACGGGTAAAAACCGGGACAGGGCTCACAGATACGCAGTATTTT.

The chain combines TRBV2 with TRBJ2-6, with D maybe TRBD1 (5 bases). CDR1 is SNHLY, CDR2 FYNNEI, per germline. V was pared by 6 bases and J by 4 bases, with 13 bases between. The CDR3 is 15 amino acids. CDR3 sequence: CASSAGLSGANVLTF. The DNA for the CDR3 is TGTGCCAGCAGCGCAGGGTTGAGCGGGGCCAACGTCCTGACTTTC.

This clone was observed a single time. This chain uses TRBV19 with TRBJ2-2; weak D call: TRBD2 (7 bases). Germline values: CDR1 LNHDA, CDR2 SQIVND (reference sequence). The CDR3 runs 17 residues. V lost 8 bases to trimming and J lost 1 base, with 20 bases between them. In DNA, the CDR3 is TGTGCCAGTCCGTCGGTCAGCGGGACACAGAACACCGGGGAGCTGTTTTTT. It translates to CASPSVSGTQNTGELFF.

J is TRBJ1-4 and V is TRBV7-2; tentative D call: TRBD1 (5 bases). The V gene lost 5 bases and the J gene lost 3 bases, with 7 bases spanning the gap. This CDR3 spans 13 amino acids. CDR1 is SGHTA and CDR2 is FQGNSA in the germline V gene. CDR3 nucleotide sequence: TGTGCCAGCAGCCCGGGGGCTAATGAAAAACTGTTTTTT. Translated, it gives CASSPGANEKLFF.

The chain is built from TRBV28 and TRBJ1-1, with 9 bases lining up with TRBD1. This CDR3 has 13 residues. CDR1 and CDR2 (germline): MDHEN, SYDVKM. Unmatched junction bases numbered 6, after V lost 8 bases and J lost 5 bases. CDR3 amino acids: CASSQGAPTEAFF. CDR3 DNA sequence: TGTGCCAGCTCACAGGGGGCGCCTACTGAAGCTTTCTTT.

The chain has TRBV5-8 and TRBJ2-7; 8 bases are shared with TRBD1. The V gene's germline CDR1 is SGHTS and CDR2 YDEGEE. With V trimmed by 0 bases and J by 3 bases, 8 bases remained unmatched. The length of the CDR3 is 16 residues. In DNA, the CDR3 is TGTGCCAGCAGCTTGGCCTACGGACAGGGCGACTACGAGCAGTACTTC. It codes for CASSLAYGQGDYEQYF.

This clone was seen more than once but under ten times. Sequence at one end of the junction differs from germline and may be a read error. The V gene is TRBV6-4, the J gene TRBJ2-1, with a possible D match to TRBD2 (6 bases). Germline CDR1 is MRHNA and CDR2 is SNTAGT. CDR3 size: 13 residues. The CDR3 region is CASSRDSYDEQFF. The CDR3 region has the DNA TGTGCCAGCAGCCGGGACTCCTACGATGAGCAGTTCTTC.

CDR3: CASSFDRGLVAEYEQYF. DNA for the CDR3: TGTGCCAGCAGCTTTGACAGGGGGCTGGTAGCGGAATACGAGCAGTACTTC. The gene calls are TRBV5-4 and TRBJ2-7; 10 bases agree with TRBD1. There are 17 residues in the CDR3. CDR1 and CDR2 from the germline V gene are SGHNT and YYREEE (reference sequence). V lost 2 bases to trimming and J lost 4 bases; unmatched junction nucleotides: 12.

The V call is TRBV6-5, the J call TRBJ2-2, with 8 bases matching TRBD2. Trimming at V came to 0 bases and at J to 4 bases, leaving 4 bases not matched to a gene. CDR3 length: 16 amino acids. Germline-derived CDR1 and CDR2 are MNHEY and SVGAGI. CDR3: CASSYSGRAFTGELFF. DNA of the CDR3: TGTGCCAGCAGTTACTCCGGGAGGGCCTTCACCGGGGAGCTGTTTTTT.